This entry describes one T cell receptor beta chain. Its antigen is unknown. Germline V gene sequence: CDR1 SGDLS, CDR2 YYNGEE. The CDR3 sequence is 18 residues long. This specimen comes from a study of CXCR3-negative and CXCR3-positive naive CD8 T cells. Study-level information: Sequencing brought in about 135 million TRB reads altogether, and each library got about 1.5 +/- 0.3 million. The study, taken as a whole, reports: Hydrophobicity of TRB CDR3s was greater in CXCR3-positive naive cells than in CXCR3-negative naive cells.

Phenotypically, naive CD8+ T cells corresponded to CD45RO-CCR7+CD27+CD95-. UMI-tagged TRB cDNA libraries were built via 5' RACE. Following a re-call of the 5' RACE reads, TCRdb has one entry per CDR3 protein and lacks DNA. The ten top clones account for 0.41%, within a sample of 130,000 or so distinct CDR3 sequences. The chain employs TRBV9 and TRBJ2-1; the TRBD2 assignment by TCRdb is unverifiable without DNA. Sequenced material: naive CXCR3+ CD8+ T cells from blood. The subset is: CD45RO-CCR7+CD27+CD95- naive CD8+ T cells expressing CXCR3 (TNR3+). This clonotype was obtained from a human donor in good health. Some clones in this sample may be carry-over from other donors' samples. The CDR3 loop is CASSDSKQWDGGYNEQFF.